Below are 17 T cell receptor beta chains sequenced from a single sample in a study of tumor and adjacent non-tumor tissue in lung cancer. RNA was extracted from bulk tissue without any cell sorting. More than 3 cm separated this lung sample from the edge of the tumor. TCRbeta libraries were built with three rounds of nested PCR, modified from ARM-PCR. TCRdb reprocessed the multiplex PCR reads with MiXCR, giving one entry per CDR3 protein. Of 40,000 to 60,000 distinct CDR3 sequences in the sample, about two thirds are singletons; the top ten hold around 30%. Sequenced: distant non-tumor lung tissue. These receptor sequences come from a woman aged 70-85 years with non-small cell lung cancer.

This chain joins TRBV29-1 and TRBJ1-2, with D unclear. CDR3 length: 17 amino acids. Germline lookup yields CDR1 SQVTM and CDR2 ANQGSEA. The CDR3 loop reads CSGILGSVGEPQGGYTF. The CDR3 DNA sequence: TGCTCCGGTATCCTAGGCTCGGTTGGCGAACCACAAGGAGGCTACACCTTC.

A note on this clonotype: Because the CDR3 is missing its conserved closing phenylalanine or tryptophan, this is likely a read error. The chain carries TRBV30 and TRBJ1-3; no clear D gene. Germline loops: CDR1 GTSNPN, CDR2 SVGIG (reference sequence). The V and J ends lost 0 bases and 0 bases respectively, with 3 bases between them. This CDR3 is 13 amino acids long. In nucleotides, the CDR3 is TGTGCCTGGAGTGTGGTCTCTGGAAACACCATATATTAT. Its translation: CAWSVVSGNTIYY.

This clonotype was found many times. The rearrangement joins TRBV10-2 to TRBJ2-1, with TRBD2 matching over 10 bases. The V segment lost 6 bases and the J segment 0 bases; nucleotides outside the gene matches: 8. The CDR3 loop spans 17 amino acids. The germline V gene has CDR1 WSHSY and CDR2 SAAADI. The CDR3 coding sequence is TGCGCCAGCAGCTACTTATCTAGCGGGAGCTCCTACAATGAGCAGTTCTTC. Encoded protein: CASSYLSSGSSYNEQFF.

The chain has TRBV10-3 and TRBJ2-5; 8 bases map to TRBD2. The CDR3 has 15 amino acids. CDR1 is ENHRY and CDR2 is SYGVKD in the germline V gene. Here the CDR3 DNA reads TGTATCATCTCTCTATCGGGGGGGATCCGAGAGACCCAGTACTTC. Translating gives CIISLSGGIRETQYF.

Many counts were recorded for this clonotype. The chain employs TRBV5-6 and TRBJ2-3; D might be TRBD1 or TRBD2, each matching 6 bases. Per germline, CDR1 SGHDT and CDR2 YYEEEE. This CDR3 region has 12 residues. V dropped 2 bases and J dropped 9 bases, with 10 bases sitting between them. The CDR3 sequence: CASSLWGATQYF. CDR3 DNA sequence: TGTGCCAGCAGCTTATGGGGGGCGACGCAGTATTTT.

The V gene is TRBV12-3 or TRBV12-4, the J gene TRBJ1-5; no definite D call. With 6 bases removed from V and 0 bases from J, the gap between germline ends came to 12 bases. CDR3 length equals 15 residues. The CDR3 DNA sequence: TGTGCCAGCAGCCGCGGAACAGTTAGCAATCAGCCCCAGCATTTT. This sequence encodes CASSRGTVSNQPQHF.

CDR3 loop: CASIGTASNEQFF. The CDR3 DNA is TGTGCCAGCATAGGGACAGCATCAAATGAGCAGTTCTTC. The chain combines TRBV6-5 with TRBJ2-1; 7 bases map to TRBD1. The CDR3 runs to 13 residues. Germline values: CDR1 MNHEY, CDR2 SVGAGI. The junction had 7 bases not matched to a gene; V was cut back by 7 bases and J by 7 bases.

Regarding this clonotype: Just one base apart from a much larger clone, this may be a read error. The J gene is TRBJ1-5, the V gene TRBV24-1; D is unclear. CDR1 and CDR2 (germline): KGHDR, SFDVKD. The CDR3 is 12 residues long. The CDR3 here is CTTSSGGQPQHF. DNA of the CDR3: TGTACCACCTCCAGCGGCGGTCAGCCCCAGCATTTT.

This clonotype appeared a single time. This may be a read error, as it is one base from a much larger clone. V and J are TRBV7-3 and TRBJ2-3, with 8 bases lining up with TRBD2. CDR1 is SGHTA, CDR2 FQGTGA, per germline. V lost 4 bases to trimming and J lost 2 bases; unmatched junction nucleotides: 5. This CDR3 comprises 15 residues. CDR3: CASSSLAVITDTQYF. CDR3 in DNA: TGTGCCAGCAGCTCACTAGCGGTGATCACAGATACGCAGTATTTT.

With respect to this clonotype: The missing conserved phenylalanine or tryptophan at the end of this CDR3 makes a read error likely. This CDR3 is CASSPKGEDTQYL. CDR3 DNA: TGTGCCAGCAGTCCAAAAGGGGAAGATACGCAGTATCTT. J is TRBJ2-3 and V is TRBV6-5, with a weak D call TRBD1 (5 bases). The germline CDR1 and CDR2 sequences are MNHEY and SVGAGI. CDR3 length: 13 amino acids. V was trimmed by 5 bases and J by 5 bases, leaving 11 bases between them.

This clonotype was observed many times. This rearrangement joins TRBV12-3 or TRBV12-4 to TRBJ2-7; a possible D gene is TRBD1 (6 bases). The CDR3 covers 14 residues. V was shortened by 5 bases and J by 5 bases, with 16 bases between the two germline ends. The CDR3, as DNA: TGTGCCAGCAGTCACACAGGGTTTGGCGACGAGCAGTACTTC. Amino acids: CASSHTGFGDEQYF.

In the case of this clonotype: Sequence at one end of the junction differs from germline and may be a read error. The genes are TRBV6-5 and TRBJ1-1; D is unresolved. The CDR3 runs 13 residues. Germline assignment: CDR1 MNHEY and CDR2 SVGAGI. CDR3: CASSRHDAAEALF. Here the CDR3 DNA reads TGTGCCAGCAGCCGACACGACGCCGCTGAAGCTTTATTT.

Turning to this clonotype: The junction departs from the called germline gene at one end, perhaps through a read error. V is TRBV16 and J is TRBJ2-7; D not certain. The V gene's germline CDR1 is KGHSY and CDR2 FQNENV. The CDR3 is made up of 13 amino acids. The DNA for the CDR3 is TGCGCCAACAGCCAATTGCGAACATACGAGCAGTATTTC. Residues: CANSQLRTYEQYF. The whole variable domain, remainder taken from reference TRBV16 and TRBJ2-7, is GEEVAQTPKHLVRGEGQKAKLYCAPIKGHSYVFWYQQVLKNEFKFLISFQNENVFDETGMPKERFSAKCLPNSPCSLEIQATKLEDSAVYFCANSQLRTYEQYFGPGTRLTVT.

This clonotype occurred a few times. The V call is TRBV2, the J call TRBJ2-1; D uncertain. Trimming left V 2 bases short and J 11 bases short, with 10 bases between. Germline V gene lookup returns CDR1 SNHLY and CDR2 FYNNEI. CDR3 length: 12 amino acids. CDR3 amino acids: CASSESGPKQFF. The CDR3 DNA sequence: TGTGCCAGCAGTGAATCCGGACCAAAGCAGTTCTTC.

On this clonotype itself: One end of the junction does not line up with germline, which may come from a read error. The chain joins TRBV7-9 to TRBJ2-7; TRBD1 matches at 7 bases. The CDR3 loop spans 15 amino acids. The V gene's germline CDR1 is SEHNR and CDR2 FQNEAQ (reference sequence). CDR3 sequence reads: CASSLFGTEGLKQYF. As DNA, the CDR3 is TGTGCCAGCAGTCTGTTCGGGACAGAGGGGCTCAAGCAATACTTC.

Concerning this clonotype: A read error is possible here, since a much larger clone lies one base away. The chain joins TRBV5-4 to TRBJ2-3; D is possibly TRBD2 (5 bases). This CDR3 comprises 15 residues. Germline assignment: CDR1 SGHNT and CDR2 YYREEE (reference sequence). The CDR3 bases are TGTGTCAGCAGCTTGAGGGTTCACAGCACAGATACGCAGTATTTT. Translated, it gives CVSSLRVHSTDTQYF.

In this sample, this clonotype turned up many times. This may come from a read error, since a much larger clone is one base off. V and J are TRBV4-2 and TRBJ2-7; no reliable D call. V shed 0 bases and J shed 0 bases, with 9 bases lying between them. The CDR3 runs to 15 residues. Germline-derived CDR1 and CDR2 are LGHNA and YNFKEQ. The CDR3 DNA follows: TGTGCCAGCAGCCAAGAAGCAGCATCCTCCTACGAGCAGTACTTC. Its protein is CASSQEAASSYEQYF.